The clone carrying this T cell receptor (beta chain) was observed a few times. CDR1 and CDR2 (germline): SGHVS, FNYEAQ. V lost 5 bases, J lost 0 bases, and 5 bases stayed unmatched. CDR3 length: 16 residues. The data originate from a study of T cell repertoires in cytomegalovirus infection. TCRdb used MiXCR to reprocess the reads, holding one entry per CDR3 protein. The sample includes about 260,000 distinct CDR3 sequences, roughly 10% seen only once; the top ten take about 15%. This rearrangement joins TRBV7-6 to TRBJ1-3; TRBD1 matches 9 bases. Input material: PBMCs. The source of this sequence is a human donor in good health (CMV status not recorded). Some clones in this sample may be carry-over from other donors' samples. CDR3 in amino acids: CASSVDRGISGNTIYF. CDR3 nucleotides: TGTGCCAGCAGCGTTGACAGGGGGATCTCTGGAAACACCATATATTTT.